These 13 T cell receptor beta chains were sequenced from one sample in a study of blood T cell repertoires in COVID-19. Libraries were prepared by immunoSEQ multiplex PCR; TCRdb keeps only in-frame clonotypes and omits some of them. The repertoire has 250,000 or so clones, 85% of them found once; the top ten carry more than 6%. The sequencing input was peripheral blood. All receptors come from a woman aged 60-70 years with active or convalescent COVID-19.

The CDR3 spells CASSLAQDVDGYTF. The CDR3 nucleotides are TGTGCCAGCAGCTTAGCTCAGGATGTCGATGGCTACACCTTC. V gene TRBV7-9 combines with J gene TRBJ1-2; D remains ambiguous. This CDR3 has 14 residues. From germline, CDR1 is SEHNR and CDR2 FQNEAQ (reference sequence). Deletions cut 0 bases from V and 6 bases from J, with 11 bases between.

The chain joins TRBV11-3 to TRBJ2-3, with D uncertain. Trimming pared 0 bases from V and 2 bases from J, leaving 9 bases between. CDR1 is SGHNT, CDR2 YENEEA, per germline. The CDR3 contains 15 residues. CDR3 sequence (DNA): TGTGCCAGCAGCTTAGATCGGAGATACACAGATACGCAGTATTTT. This encodes CASSLDRRYTDTQYF.

This clone showed up just a few times. This rearrangement joins TRBV6-5 to TRBJ2-5; D remains ambiguous. Germline V gives CDR1 MNHEY, CDR2 SVGAGI. The CDR3 has 13 residues. Trimming took off 6 bases at V and 1 base at J, with 9 bases between the two ends. CDR3 protein: CASSHITQETQYF. The CDR3, as DNA: TGTGCCAGCAGCCACATAACCCAAGAGACCCAGTACTTC.

In this sample, this clone turned up once. The V gene is TRBV5-1, the J gene TRBJ1-4; 8 nucleotides agree with TRBD1. This CDR3 is built from 14 residues. CDR1 is SGHRS and CDR2 is YFSETQ in the germline V gene. V gave up 0 bases and J gave up 10 bases; unmatched junction bases: 5. Written as DNA, the CDR3 is TGCGCCAGCAGCTTGGGACACAGGGGGGGAAAACTGTTTTTT. Translated: CASSLGHRGGKLFF.

The chain joins TRBV6-2 or TRBV6-3 to TRBJ2-3; D perhaps matches TRBD1 (5 bases). CDR1 and CDR2 (germline): MNHEY, SVGEGT. The V and J ends lost 0 bases and 0 bases respectively, with 13 bases between them. This CDR3 comprises 17 residues. The CDR3 nucleotides read TGTGCCAGCAGTTACTCGTGGCAGGGTCCTAGCACAGATACGCAGTATTTT. Its protein product is CASSYSWQGPSTDTQYF.

This clone was recorded once. The J gene is TRBJ1-6, the V gene TRBV5-1, with D tentatively TRBD1 (5 bases). The CDR3 sequence is 12 residues long. Between the trimmed V and J ends, which lost 4 bases and 9 bases, there was a span of 8 bases. Per germline, CDR1 SGHRS and CDR2 YFSETQ. This CDR3 reads CASSDSSSPLHF. DNA of the CDR3: TGCGCCAGCAGCGACAGTTCTTCACCCCTCCACTTT.

This clone was counted once. The chain couples TRBV11-2 to TRBJ1-5; D is perhaps TRBD1 (5 bases). V lost 5 bases and J lost 7, with 15 bases in between. CDR1 is SGHAT, CDR2 FQNNGV, per germline. CDR3 length: 14 amino acids. CDR3 sequence: CASSHGGGKQPQHF. CDR3 bases: TGTGCCAGCAGCCACGGGGGGGGGAAGCAGCCCCAGCATTTT.

This chain connects TRBV7-8 to TRBJ2-1; 10 nucleotides line up with TRBD2. This CDR3 spans 15 amino acids. Germline CDR1 SGHVS, CDR2 FQNEAQ. V was clipped by 5 bases and J by 6 bases; unmatched bases: 7. CDR3: CASSRGTSDLNEQFF. CDR3 coding DNA: TGTGCCAGCAGCCGCGGGACTAGCGATCTCAATGAGCAGTTCTTC.

The chain links TRBV20-1 to TRBJ1-1; unclear D gene. Looked up from germline, CDR1 is DFQATT and CDR2 is SNEGSKA (reference sequence). Trimming removed 3 bases from V and 5 bases from J, with 16 bases in between. This CDR3 is built from 14 residues. This CDR3 is CSASVGERVTEAFF. CDR3 sequence (DNA): TGCAGTGCTAGTGTCGGGGAGAGGGTAACTGAAGCTTTCTTT.

The chain employs TRBV11-3 and TRBJ2-7; 7 nucleotides line up with TRBD1. The CDR3 is 12 amino acids. Germline CDR1 and CDR2: SGHNT and YENEEA. Trimming at V came to 5 bases and at J to 3 bases, leaving 1 base not matched to a gene. This CDR3 reads CASSRDSYEQYF. In DNA, the CDR3 is TGTGCCAGCAGCCGGGACAGCTACGAGCAGTACTTC.

The sample holds a few counts of this clone. V gene TRBV7-2 combines with J gene TRBJ2-2, with D maybe TRBD2 (5 bases). The germline CDR1 and CDR2 sequences are SGHTA and FQGNSA. V shed 3 bases and J shed 6 bases, with 11 bases lying between them. The CDR3 has 14 amino acids. In DNA form, the CDR3 reads TGTGCCAGCAGCTTTAAATCCGGGGCCGGGGAGCTGTTTTTT. This encodes CASSFKSGAGELFF.

The rearrangement links TRBV19 to TRBJ1-1; 8 bases agree with TRBD1. The CDR3 runs 14 residues. Per the germline V gene, CDR1 is LNHDA and CDR2 is SQIVND (reference sequence). Unmatched junction bases numbered 7, after V lost 6 bases and J lost 4 bases. This CDR3 is CASRDDRGATEAFF. The CDR3 DNA reads TGTGCCAGTAGGGACGACAGGGGAGCCACTGAAGCTTTCTTT.

This clone has a handful of counts. CDR3 protein: CATREGNEQFF. The CDR3 nucleotides read TGTGCCACCAGGGAGGGCAATGAGCAGTTCTTC. The chain links TRBV24-1 to TRBJ2-1; maybe TRBD2 (6 bases). Per germline, CDR1 KGHDR and CDR2 SFDVKD. Trimming removed 7 bases from V and 6 bases from J, with 6 bases in between. This CDR3 is 11 amino acids long.